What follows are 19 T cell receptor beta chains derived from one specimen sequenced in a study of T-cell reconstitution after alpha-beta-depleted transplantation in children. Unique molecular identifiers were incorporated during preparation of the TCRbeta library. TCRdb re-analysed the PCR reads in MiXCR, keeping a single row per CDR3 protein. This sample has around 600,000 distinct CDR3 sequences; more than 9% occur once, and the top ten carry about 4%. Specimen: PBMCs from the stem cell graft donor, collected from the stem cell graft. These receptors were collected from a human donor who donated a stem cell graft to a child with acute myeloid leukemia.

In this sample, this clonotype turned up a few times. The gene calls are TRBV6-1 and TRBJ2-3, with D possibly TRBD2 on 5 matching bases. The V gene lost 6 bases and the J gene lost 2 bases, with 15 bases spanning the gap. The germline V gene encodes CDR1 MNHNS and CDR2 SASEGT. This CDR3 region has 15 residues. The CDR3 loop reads CASSGRTGTTDTQYF. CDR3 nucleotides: TGTGCCAGCAGCGGAAGGACTGGCACCACAGATACGCAGTATTTT.

In nucleotides, the CDR3 is TGCAGTGCCGCCGAGGGACAGGGCTATCAGCCCCAGCATTTT. Protein product: CSAAEGQGYQPQHF. V gene TRBV20-1 combines with J gene TRBJ1-5, with 9 bases fitting TRBD1. Germline V gene lookup returns CDR1 DFQATT and CDR2 SNEGSKA (reference sequence). This CDR3 comprises 14 residues. The J segment lost 5 bases and the V segment lost 6 bases, leaving 8 bases of the junction unmatched.

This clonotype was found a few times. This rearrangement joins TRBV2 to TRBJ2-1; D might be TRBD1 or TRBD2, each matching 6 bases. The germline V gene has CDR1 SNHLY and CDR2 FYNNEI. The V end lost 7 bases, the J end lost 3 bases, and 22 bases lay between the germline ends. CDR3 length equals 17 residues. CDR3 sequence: CASTDRRKGGYYNEQFF. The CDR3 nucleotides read TGTGCCAGCACAGACCGTAGGAAGGGGGGTTACTACAATGAGCAGTTCTTC.

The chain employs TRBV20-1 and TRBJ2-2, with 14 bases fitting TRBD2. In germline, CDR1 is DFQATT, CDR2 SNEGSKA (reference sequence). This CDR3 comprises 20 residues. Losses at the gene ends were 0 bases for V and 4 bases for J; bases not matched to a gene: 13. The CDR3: CSARDFWGLAGVESTGELFF. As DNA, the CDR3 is TGCAGTGCTAGAGATTTCTGGGGACTAGCGGGAGTCGAAAGCACCGGGGAGCTGTTTTTT.

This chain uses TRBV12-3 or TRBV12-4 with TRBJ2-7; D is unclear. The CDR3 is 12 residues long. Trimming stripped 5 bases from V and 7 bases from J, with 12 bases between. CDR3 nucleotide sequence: TGTGCCAGCAGTACACCAACCCCGGAGCAGTACTTC. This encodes CASSTPTPEQYF.

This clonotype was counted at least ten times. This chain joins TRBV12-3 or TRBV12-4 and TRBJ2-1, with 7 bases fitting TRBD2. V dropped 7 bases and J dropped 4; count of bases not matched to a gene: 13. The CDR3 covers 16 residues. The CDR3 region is CASNNQGGSLYNEQFF. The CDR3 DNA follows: TGTGCCAGCAACAACCAGGGCGGGAGCCTATACAATGAGCAGTTCTTC.

The CDR3 coding sequence is TGTGCCAGCAGCGATGTCGGGGGGCCTACCTACGAGCAGTACTTC. This gives the protein CASSDVGGPTYEQYF. The chain uses TRBV28 and TRBJ2-7; a weak D match, TRBD2 (7 bases). The CDR3 covers 15 residues. Deletions cut 6 bases from V and 2 bases from J, with 17 bases between. Germline V gene sequence: CDR1 MDHEN, CDR2 SYDVKM.

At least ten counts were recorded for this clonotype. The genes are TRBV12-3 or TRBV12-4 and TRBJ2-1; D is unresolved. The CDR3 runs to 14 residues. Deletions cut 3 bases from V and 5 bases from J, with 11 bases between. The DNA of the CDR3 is TGTGCCAGCAGTTTTGCGGTCTTAGACAATGAGCAGTTCTTC. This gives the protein CASSFAVLDNEQFF.

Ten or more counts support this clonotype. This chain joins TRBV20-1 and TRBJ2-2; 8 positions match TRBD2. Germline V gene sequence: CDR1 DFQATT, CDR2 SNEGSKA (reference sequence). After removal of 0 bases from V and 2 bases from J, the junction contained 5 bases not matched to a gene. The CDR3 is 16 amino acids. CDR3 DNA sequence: TGCAGTGCTAGAGAAGGCGGGAGGTCCAACACCGGGGAGCTGTTTTTT. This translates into CSAREGGRSNTGELFF.

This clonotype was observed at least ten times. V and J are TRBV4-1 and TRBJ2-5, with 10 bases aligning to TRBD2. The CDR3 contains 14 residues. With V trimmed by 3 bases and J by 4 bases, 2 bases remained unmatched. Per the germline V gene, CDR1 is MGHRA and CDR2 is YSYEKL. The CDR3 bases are TGCGCCAGCAGCCAGGGGACTAGCGTAGAGACCCAGTACTTC. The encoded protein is CASSQGTSVETQYF.

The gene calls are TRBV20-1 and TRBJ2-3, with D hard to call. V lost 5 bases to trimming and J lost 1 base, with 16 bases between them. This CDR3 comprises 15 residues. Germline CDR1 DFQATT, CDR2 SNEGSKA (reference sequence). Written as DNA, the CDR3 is TGCAGTGCTGAGAGAGGAAAGGACGGCACAGATACGCAGTATTTT. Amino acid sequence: CSAERGKDGTDTQYF.

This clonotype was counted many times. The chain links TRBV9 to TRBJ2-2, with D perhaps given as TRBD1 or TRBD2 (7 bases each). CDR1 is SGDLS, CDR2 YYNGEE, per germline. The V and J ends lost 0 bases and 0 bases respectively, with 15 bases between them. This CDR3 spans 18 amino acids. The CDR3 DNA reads TGTGCCAGCAGCGTAGACCCAGGGGGGGGGACGAACACCGGGGAGCTGTTTTTT. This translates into CASSVDPGGGTNTGELFF.

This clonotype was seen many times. CDR3 loop: CASSLEVGEKLFF. The CDR3 DNA sequence: TGTGCCAGCAGTTTAGAGGTTGGAGAAAAACTGTTTTTT. This rearrangement joins TRBV12-3 or TRBV12-4 to TRBJ1-4; D not resolved. The CDR3 runs 13 residues. Deletions cut 1 base from V and 8 bases from J, with 8 bases between.

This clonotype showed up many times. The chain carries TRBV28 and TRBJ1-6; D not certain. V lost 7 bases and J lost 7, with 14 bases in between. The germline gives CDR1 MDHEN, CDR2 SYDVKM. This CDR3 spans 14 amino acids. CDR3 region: CASNLVGPNSPLHF. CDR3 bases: TGTGCCAGCAATTTGGTGGGCCCCAATTCACCCCTCCACTTT.

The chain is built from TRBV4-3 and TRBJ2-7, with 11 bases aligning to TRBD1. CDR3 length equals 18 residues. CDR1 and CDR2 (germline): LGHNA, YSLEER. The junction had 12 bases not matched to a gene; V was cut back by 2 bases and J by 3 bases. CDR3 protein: CASSQRTGGETSGYEQYF. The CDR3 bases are TGCGCCAGCAGCCAAAGGACAGGGGGCGAGACTAGTGGCTACGAGCAGTACTTC.

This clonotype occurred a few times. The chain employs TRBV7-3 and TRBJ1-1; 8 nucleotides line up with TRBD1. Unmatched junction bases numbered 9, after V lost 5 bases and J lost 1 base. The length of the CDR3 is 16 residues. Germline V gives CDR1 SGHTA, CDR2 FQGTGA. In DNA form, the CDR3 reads TGTGCCAGCAGCCCCCGACAGGGGTTGGGGAACACTGAAGCTTTCTTT. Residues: CASSPRQGLGNTEAFF.

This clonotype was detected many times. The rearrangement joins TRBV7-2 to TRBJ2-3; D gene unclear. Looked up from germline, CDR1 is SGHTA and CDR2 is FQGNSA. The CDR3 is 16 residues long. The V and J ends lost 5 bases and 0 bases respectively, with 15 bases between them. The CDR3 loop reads CASSVLAGTSTDTQYF. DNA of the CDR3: TGTGCCAGCAGCGTCTTAGCTGGCACTAGCACAGATACGCAGTATTTT.

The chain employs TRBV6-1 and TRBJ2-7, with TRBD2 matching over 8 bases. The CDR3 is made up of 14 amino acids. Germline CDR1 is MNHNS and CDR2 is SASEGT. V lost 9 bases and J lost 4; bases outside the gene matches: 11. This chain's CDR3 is CASIRAGGPYEQYF. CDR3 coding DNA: TGTGCCAGTATTAGGGCGGGAGGTCCTTACGAGCAGTACTTC.

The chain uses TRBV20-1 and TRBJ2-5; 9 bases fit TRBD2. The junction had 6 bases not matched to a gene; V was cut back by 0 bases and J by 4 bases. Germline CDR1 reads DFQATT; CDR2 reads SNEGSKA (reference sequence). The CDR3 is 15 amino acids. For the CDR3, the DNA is TGCAGTGCTAGAGAGGGCGGGAGGGCCGGAGAGACCCAGTACTTC. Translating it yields CSAREGGRAGETQYF.